This T cell receptor beta chain was sequenced in a study of T cell repertoires in cytomegalovirus infection. Study-level background: CMV infection together with matching HLA type was indicated by public TCR beta signatures.

Study observations and caveats: People with CMV and the relevant HLA were identified by cumulative public TCR beta family frequency. Clonotype analysis showed dominance of the ex vivo response by HLA-C-restricted CMV-specific TCR beta clonotypes.

This clonotype has a count of ten or more. Antigen specificity is unknown. Per germline, CDR1 MNHNS and CDR2 SASEGT. This CDR3 has 14 amino acids. The ends were cut back, 6 bases at V and 8 bases at J, with 19 bases in the middle. Each CDR3 protein is one row after TCRdb ran MiXCR on the reads. The table shows about 130,000 distinct CDR3 sequences, with 8% to 9% occurring only once. The chain has TRBV6-1 and TRBJ1-2, with D hard to call. This receptor was obtained from a human donor in good health (CMV status not recorded). Some clones in this sample may be carry-over from other donors' samples. Sequences were obtained from PBMCs. CDR3 in DNA: TGTGCCAGCAGACCCTACCCAGTGGAAGGCGGCTACACCTTC. This codes for CASRPYPVEGGYTF.